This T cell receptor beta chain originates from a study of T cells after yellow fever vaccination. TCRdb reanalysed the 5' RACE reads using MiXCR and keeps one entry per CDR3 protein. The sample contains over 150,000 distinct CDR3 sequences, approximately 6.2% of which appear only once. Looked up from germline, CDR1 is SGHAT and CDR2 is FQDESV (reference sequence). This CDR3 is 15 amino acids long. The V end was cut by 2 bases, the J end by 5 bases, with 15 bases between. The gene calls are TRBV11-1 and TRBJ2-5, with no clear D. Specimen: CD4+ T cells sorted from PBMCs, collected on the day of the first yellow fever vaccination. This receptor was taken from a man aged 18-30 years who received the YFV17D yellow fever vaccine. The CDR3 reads CASSLSAGQGETQYF. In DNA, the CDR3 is TGTGCCAGCAGCTTATCGGCAGGTCAAGGGGAGACCCAGTACTTC.